Sequencing of this T cell receptor (beta chain) was carried out in a study of T-cell reconstitution after alpha-beta-depleted transplantation in children. Findings and limits, study-wide: The authors attributed T-cell counts and diversity one year after transplant mostly to newly produced T cells. Approximately two months post-transplant, alpha-beta T cells reportedly originated from several hundred expanded graft clones.

This clonotype turned up a few times. Its specificity is not known. Unique molecular identifiers were incorporated when the TCRbeta library was constructed. TCRdb reprocessed the PCR reads with MiXCR, giving one entry per CDR3 protein. The sample records some 830,000 distinct CDR3 sequences, under 20% being singletons. Germline lookup yields CDR1 MDHEN and CDR2 SYDVKM. This CDR3 has 16 residues. V lost 5 bases to trimming and J lost 3 bases; unmatched junction nucleotides: 6. V gene TRBV28 combines with J gene TRBJ2-3; 12 positions agree with TRBD2. The receptor's source is a male patient younger than 18 who had a stem cell transplant for acute lymphoblastic leukemia, so the T cells may come from the graft donor. The input for sequencing was PBMCs, mostly from graft donor cells, taken 360 days after TCRalphabeta/CD19-depleted stem cell transplant. CDR3 DNA: TGTGCCAGCAGTCGCACTAGCGGGAGGAAGACAGATACGCAGTATTTT. Translation gives CASSRTSGRKTDTQYF.